What follows are 16 T cell receptor beta chains derived from one specimen sequenced in a study of T cell changes during pregnancy in multiple sclerosis. Data came from immunoSEQ multiplex PCR; TCRdb stores just in-frame clones and leaves some out. Of 44,000 or so clones listed, roughly nine tenths are singletons. The starting material was peripheral blood, obtained in the first trimester of pregnancy. The receptors come from a female donor in good health, enrolled as a control in a pregnancy study.

The chain carries TRBV13 and TRBJ1-3, with TRBD1 matching over 8 bases. Germline V gene sequence: CDR1 PRHDT, CDR2 FYEKMQ (reference sequence). V lost 0 bases to trimming and J lost 2 bases; unmatched junction nucleotides: 9. The CDR3 is 18 residues long. The CDR3 nucleotides are TGTGCCAGCAGCTTAGGAAGAAAACAGGGGGAGACTGGAAACACCATATATTTT. Its protein is CASSLGRKQGETGNTIYF.

This rearrangement joins TRBV29-1 to TRBJ2-5, with TRBD2 as a possible D gene (6 bases). The V and J ends lost 7 bases and 2 bases respectively, with 8 bases between them. The CDR3 is 11 amino acids. Germline V gives CDR1 SQVTM, CDR2 ANQGSEA. In DNA, the CDR3 is TGCAGCGGACTAGGACAAGAGACCCAGTACTTC. This codes for CSGLGQETQYF.

The chain is built from TRBV28 and TRBJ2-7; 8 bases are shared with TRBD1. CDR1 and CDR2 (germline): MDHEN, SYDVKM. The CDR3 totals 14 residues. Losses at the gene ends were 7 bases for V and 5 bases for J; bases not matched to a gene: 10. The chain's CDR3 is CASTMEAGGNEQYF. The CDR3 bases are TGTGCCAGCACAATGGAGGCAGGGGGCAACGAGCAGTACTTC.

The chain is built from TRBV10-3 and TRBJ2-1; D may be TRBD2 (6 bases). Trimming took 4 bases from V and 1 from J, leaving 11 bases between them. Germline values: CDR1 ENHRY, CDR2 SYGVKD. The length of the CDR3 is 15 residues. The CDR3 protein is CAISVAEASYNEQFF. For the CDR3, the DNA is TGTGCCATCAGTGTAGCGGAGGCTTCCTACAATGAGCAGTTCTTC.

The chain joins TRBV7-8 to TRBJ1-1, with unresolved D. This CDR3 spans 12 amino acids. The V end was cut by 2 bases, the J end by 7 bases, with 8 bases between. CDR1 is SGHVS, CDR2 FQNEAQ, per germline. CDR3: CASSLLAVEAFF. The CDR3 nucleotides are TGTGCCAGCAGCTTACTGGCTGTTGAAGCTTTCTTT. The variable domain in full, with the rest retrieved from reference TRBV7-8 and TRBJ1-1, is GAGVSQSPRYKVAKRGQDVALRCDPISGHVSLFWYQQALGQGPEFLTYFQNEAQLDKSGLPSDRFFAERPEGSVSTLKIQRTQQEDSAVYLCASSLLAVEAFFGQGTRLTVV.

The J gene is TRBJ2-6, the V gene TRBV25-1, with D possibly TRBD1 on 6 matching bases. Trimming took 3 bases from V and 3 from J, leaving 12 bases between them. There are 16 residues in the CDR3. Germline-derived CDR1 and CDR2 are MGHDK and SYGVNS. The CDR3 sequence: CASSEGSGDGANVLTF. As DNA, the CDR3 is TGTGCCAGCAGTGAGGGATCAGGGGATGGGGCCAACGTCCTGACTTTC. The full variable domain, completed using reference TRBV25-1 and TRBJ2-6, is EADIYQTPRYLVIGTGKKITLECSQTMGHDKMYWYQQDPGMELHLIHYSYGVNSTEKGDLSSESTVSRIRTEHFPLTLESARPSHTSQYLCASSEGSGDGANVLTFGAGSRLTVL.

The chain links TRBV10-3 to TRBJ2-3; D is perhaps TRBD2 (6 bases). The length of the CDR3 is 14 residues. Germline CDR1 and CDR2: ENHRY and SYGVKD. V lost 4 bases to trimming and J lost 5 bases, with 13 bases between them. The CDR3 sequence is CAISGDFSGDTQYF. CDR3 nucleotides: TGTGCCATCAGTGGGGACTTCAGTGGAGATACGCAGTATTTT.

V usage is TRBV6-5 and J usage is TRBJ2-7; D is possibly TRBD2 (5 bases). Germline CDR1 is MNHEY and CDR2 is SVGAGI. There are 16 residues in the CDR3. The V end was cut by 0 bases, the J end by 0 bases, with 12 bases between. CDR3 region: CASSYSAARGSYEQYF. CDR3 nucleotide sequence: TGTGCCAGCAGTTACTCCGCGGCACGGGGCTCCTACGAGCAGTACTTC.

The rearrangement uses TRBV28 and TRBJ1-1, with D possibly matching TRBD1 (6 bases). Trimming shortened V by 3 bases and J by 1 base, and 9 bases separated the two germline ends. This CDR3 spans 14 amino acids. The germline V gene encodes CDR1 MDHEN and CDR2 SYDVKM. CDR3 sequence (DNA): TGTGCCAGCAGTTTGGTGGACAGGAACACTGAAGCTTTCTTT. Encoded protein: CASSLVDRNTEAFF.

The chain couples TRBV2 to TRBJ2-3; 8 bases agree with TRBD2. CDR1 SNHLY and CDR2 FYNNEI come from the germline V gene. Trimming at V came to 6 bases and at J to 4 bases, leaving 0 bases not matched to a gene. There are 12 residues in the CDR3. The CDR3 nucleotides are TGTGCCAGCAGCGGGAGGGCAGATACGCAGTATTTT. Its translation is CASSGRADTQYF. Supplemented by reference TRBV2 and TRBJ2-3, the full variable domain reads EPEVTQTPSHQVTQMGQEVILRCVPISNHLYFYWYRQILGQKVEFLVSFYNNEISEKSEIFDDQFSVERPDGSNFTLKIRSTKLEDSAMYFCASSGRADTQYFGPGTRLTVL.

The rearrangement joins TRBV30 to TRBJ1-6; 9 nucleotides line up with TRBD1. CDR1 and CDR2 (germline): GTSNPN, SVGIG (reference sequence). There are 13 residues in the CDR3. Trimming removed 5 bases from V and 12 bases from J; junction bases left unmatched: 8. The CDR3 protein is CAWSWTGALPLHF. CDR3 in DNA: TGTGCCTGGTCGTGGACAGGGGCCTTACCCCTCCACTTT.

Written as DNA, the CDR3 is TGTGCCAGCAGCTGGGCCGGGACAGGGGGCGATGAGCAGTTCTTC. Amino acids: CASSWAGTGGDEQFF. The V call is TRBV7-9, the J call TRBJ2-1, with 12 bases matching TRBD1. The germline V gene has CDR1 SEHNR and CDR2 FQNEAQ (reference sequence). There are 15 residues in the CDR3. V lost 4 bases and J lost 8; bases outside the gene matches: 6. Using reference TRBV7-9 and TRBJ2-1 for the parts outside the CDR3, the full variable domain is DTGVSQNPRHKITKRGQNVTFRCDPISEHNRLYWYRQTLGQGPEFLTYFQNEAQLEKSRLLSDRFSAERPKGSFSTLEIQRTEQGDSAMYLCASSWAGTGGDEQFFGPGTRLTVL.

The rearrangement joins TRBV18 to TRBJ2-7, with 9 bases that match TRBD1. Germline assignment: CDR1 KGHSH and CDR2 LQKENI. There are 13 residues in the CDR3. The junction had 4 bases not matched to a gene; V was cut back by 8 bases and J by 2 bases. The CDR3 is CASTGQGPYEQYF. The CDR3 nucleotides are TGTGCCAGCACGGGACAGGGTCCCTACGAGCAGTACTTC. The full variable domain, with the rest looked up from reference TRBV18 and TRBJ2-7, is NAGVMQNPRHLVRRRGQEARLRCSPMKGHSHVYWYRQLPEEGLKFMVYLQKENIIDESGMPKERFSAEFPKEGPSILRIQQVVRGDSAAYFCASTGQGPYEQYFGPGTRLTVT.

The chain employs TRBV28 and TRBJ2-5; a possible D gene is TRBD1 (5 bases). The ends were cut back, 1 base at V and 1 base at J, with 16 bases in the middle. Germline assignment: CDR1 MDHEN and CDR2 SYDVKM. The CDR3 is made up of 17 amino acids. The CDR3, as DNA: TGTGCCAGCAGTTTATCCCAGACAGCGCGTCCCCAAGAGACCCAGTACTTC. This translates into CASSLSQTARPQETQYF. The whole variable domain, remainder taken from reference TRBV28 and TRBJ2-5, is DVKVTQSSRYLVKRTGEKVFLECVQDMDHENMFWYRQDPGLGLRLIYFSYDVKMKEKGDIPEGYSVSREKKERFSLILESASTNQTSMYLCASSLSQTARPQETQYFGPGTRLLVL.

J is TRBJ2-7 and V is TRBV2; D unclear. Germline loops: CDR1 SNHLY, CDR2 FYNNEI. The CDR3 consists of 11 residues. V was shortened by 8 bases and J by 5 bases, with 10 bases between the two germline ends. The CDR3 coding sequence is TGTGCCAGCGACGGGTGGGACGAGCAGTACTTC. Protein: CASDGWDEQYF.

The chain couples TRBV6-5 to TRBJ2-5; D unclear. Trimming removed 0 bases at V and 3 bases at J, with 8 bases between. CDR3 length equals 14 residues. CDR1 and CDR2 (germline): MNHEY, SVGAGI. CDR3 sequence reads: CASSYSSREETQYF. In nucleotides, the CDR3 is TGTGCCAGCAGTTACTCGAGTCGGGAAGAGACCCAGTACTTC.